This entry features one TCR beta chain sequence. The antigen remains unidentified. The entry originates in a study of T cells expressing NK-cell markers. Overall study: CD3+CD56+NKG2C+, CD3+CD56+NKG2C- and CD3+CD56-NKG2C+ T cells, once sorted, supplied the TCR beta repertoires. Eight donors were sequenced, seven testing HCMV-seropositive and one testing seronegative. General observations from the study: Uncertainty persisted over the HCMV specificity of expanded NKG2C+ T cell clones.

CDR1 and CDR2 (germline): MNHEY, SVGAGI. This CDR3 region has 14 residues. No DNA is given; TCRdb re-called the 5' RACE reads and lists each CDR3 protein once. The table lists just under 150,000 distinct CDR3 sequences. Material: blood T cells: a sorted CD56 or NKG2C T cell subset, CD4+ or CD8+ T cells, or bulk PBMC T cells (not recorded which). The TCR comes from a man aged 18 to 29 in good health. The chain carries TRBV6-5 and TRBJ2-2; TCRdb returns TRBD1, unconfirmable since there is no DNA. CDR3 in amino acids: CASSPTGGTGELFF.